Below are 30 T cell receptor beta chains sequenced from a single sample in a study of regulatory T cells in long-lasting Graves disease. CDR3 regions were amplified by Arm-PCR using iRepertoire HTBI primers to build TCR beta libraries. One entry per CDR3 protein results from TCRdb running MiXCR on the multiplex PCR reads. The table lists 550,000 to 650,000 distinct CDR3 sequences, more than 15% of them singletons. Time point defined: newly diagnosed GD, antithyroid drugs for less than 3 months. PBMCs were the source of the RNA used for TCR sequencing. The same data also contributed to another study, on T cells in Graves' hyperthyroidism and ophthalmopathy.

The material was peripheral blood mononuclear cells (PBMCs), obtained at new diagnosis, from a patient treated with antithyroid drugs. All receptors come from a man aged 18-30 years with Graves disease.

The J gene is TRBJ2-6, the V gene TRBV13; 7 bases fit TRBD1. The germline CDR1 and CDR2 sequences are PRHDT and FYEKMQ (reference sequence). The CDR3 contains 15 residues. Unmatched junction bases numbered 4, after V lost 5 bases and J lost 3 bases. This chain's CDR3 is CASSPHRGGANVLTF. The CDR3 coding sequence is TGTGCCAGCAGCCCACACAGGGGTGGGGCCAACGTCCTGACTTTC.

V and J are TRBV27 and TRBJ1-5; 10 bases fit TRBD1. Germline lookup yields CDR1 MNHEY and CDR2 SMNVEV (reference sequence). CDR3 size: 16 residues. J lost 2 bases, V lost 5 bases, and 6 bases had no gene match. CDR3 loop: CASSADRGLGNQPQHF. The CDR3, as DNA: TGTGCCAGCAGTGCCGACAGGGGGCTTGGCAATCAGCCCCAGCATTTT.

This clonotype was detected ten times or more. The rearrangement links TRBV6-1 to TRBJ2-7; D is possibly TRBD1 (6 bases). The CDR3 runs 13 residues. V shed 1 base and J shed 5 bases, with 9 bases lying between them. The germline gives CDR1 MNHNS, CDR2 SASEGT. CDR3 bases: TGTGCCAGCAGTGAAGACAGGGTACACGAGCAGTACTTC. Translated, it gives CASSEDRVHEQYF.

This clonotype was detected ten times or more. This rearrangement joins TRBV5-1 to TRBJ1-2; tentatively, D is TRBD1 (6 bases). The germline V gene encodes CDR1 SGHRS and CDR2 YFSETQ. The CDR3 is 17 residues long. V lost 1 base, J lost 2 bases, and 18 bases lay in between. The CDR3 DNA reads TGCGCCAGCAGCTTGCAGGGGCCCCTCGGTCAAAACTATGGCTACACCTTC. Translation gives CASSLQGPLGQNYGYTF.

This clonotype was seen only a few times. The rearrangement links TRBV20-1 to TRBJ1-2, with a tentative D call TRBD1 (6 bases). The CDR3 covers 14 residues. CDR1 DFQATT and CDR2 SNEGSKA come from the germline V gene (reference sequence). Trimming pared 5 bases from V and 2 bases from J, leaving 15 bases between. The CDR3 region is CSAGLGTQNYGYTF. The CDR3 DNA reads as TGCAGTGCTGGCCTCGGGACACAAAACTATGGCTACACCTTC.

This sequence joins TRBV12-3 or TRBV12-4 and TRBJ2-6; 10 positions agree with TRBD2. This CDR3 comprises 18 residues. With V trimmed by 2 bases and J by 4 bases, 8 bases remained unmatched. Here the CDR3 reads CASSLLGLAGDGANVLTF. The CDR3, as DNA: TGTGCCAGCAGTTTATTGGGCCTAGCGGGAGACGGGGCCAACGTCCTGACTTTC.

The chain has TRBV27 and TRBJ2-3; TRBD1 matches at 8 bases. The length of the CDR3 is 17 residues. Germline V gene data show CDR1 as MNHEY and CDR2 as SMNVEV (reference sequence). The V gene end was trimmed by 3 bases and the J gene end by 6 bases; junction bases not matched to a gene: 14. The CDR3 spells CASSFKSTGGLRDTQYF. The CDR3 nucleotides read TGTGCCAGCAGTTTTAAGAGCACAGGGGGTTTACGTGATACGCAGTATTTT.

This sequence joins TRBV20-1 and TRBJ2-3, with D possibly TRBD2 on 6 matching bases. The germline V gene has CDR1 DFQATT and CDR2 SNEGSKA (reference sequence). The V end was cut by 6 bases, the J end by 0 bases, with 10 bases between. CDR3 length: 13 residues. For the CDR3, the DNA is TGCAGTGCCAATAGCGGTAGCACAGATACGCAGTATTTT. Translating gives CSANSGSTDTQYF.

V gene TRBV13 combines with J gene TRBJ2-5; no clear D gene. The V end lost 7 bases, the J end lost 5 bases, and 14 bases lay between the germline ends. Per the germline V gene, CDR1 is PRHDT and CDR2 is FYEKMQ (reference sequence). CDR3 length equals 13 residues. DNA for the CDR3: TGTGCCAGCACGGCAGGCCTCCGGGAGACCCAGTACTTC. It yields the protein CASTAGLRETQYF.

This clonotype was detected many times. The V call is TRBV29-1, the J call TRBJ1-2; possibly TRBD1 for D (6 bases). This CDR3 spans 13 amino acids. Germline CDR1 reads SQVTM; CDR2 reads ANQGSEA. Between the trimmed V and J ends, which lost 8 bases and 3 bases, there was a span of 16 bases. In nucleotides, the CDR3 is TGCAGCTCAACTCTGGGGGGCGACTATGGCTACACCTTC. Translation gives CSSTLGGDYGYTF.

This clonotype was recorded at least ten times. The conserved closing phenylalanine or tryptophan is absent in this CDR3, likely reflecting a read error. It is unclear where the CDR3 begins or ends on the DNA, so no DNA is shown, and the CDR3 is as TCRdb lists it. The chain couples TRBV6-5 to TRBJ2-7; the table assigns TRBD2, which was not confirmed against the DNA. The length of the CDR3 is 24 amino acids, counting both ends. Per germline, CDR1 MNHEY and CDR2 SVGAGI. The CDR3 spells CASSYGDRPGVLAGILRYSGSSPT.

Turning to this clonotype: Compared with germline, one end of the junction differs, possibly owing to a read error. CDR3 DNA: TGTGCCAGCAGCCTTCCAGCGGGAGTTGATGAGCGGTTCTTC. Its protein is CASSLPAGVDERFF. This chain links TRBV6-2 or TRBV6-3 with TRBJ2-1, with 8 bases matching TRBD2. Germline V CDR1 and CDR2: MNHEY, SVGEGT. The CDR3 is 14 residues long.

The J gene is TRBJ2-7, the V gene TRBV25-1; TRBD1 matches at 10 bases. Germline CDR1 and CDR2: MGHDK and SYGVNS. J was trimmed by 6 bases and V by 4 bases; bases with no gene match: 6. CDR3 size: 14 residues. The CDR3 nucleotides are TGTGCCAGCAGTGTAGGACAGGGGGTGGGCGAGCAGTACTTC. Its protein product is CASSVGQGVGEQYF.

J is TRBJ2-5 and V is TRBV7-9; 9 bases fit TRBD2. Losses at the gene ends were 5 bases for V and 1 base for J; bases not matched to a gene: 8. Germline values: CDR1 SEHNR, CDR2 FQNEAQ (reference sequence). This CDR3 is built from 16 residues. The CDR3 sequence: CASSRRAGGFQETQYF. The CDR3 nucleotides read TGTGCCAGCAGCCGTCGGGCGGGAGGGTTCCAAGAGACCCAGTACTTC. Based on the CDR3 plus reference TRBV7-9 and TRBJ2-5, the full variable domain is DTGVSQNPRHKITKRGQNVTFRCDPISEHNRLYWYRQTLGQGPEFLTYFQNEAQLEKSRLLSDRFSAERPKGSFSTLEIQRTEQGDSAMYLCASSRRAGGFQETQYFGPGTRLLVL.

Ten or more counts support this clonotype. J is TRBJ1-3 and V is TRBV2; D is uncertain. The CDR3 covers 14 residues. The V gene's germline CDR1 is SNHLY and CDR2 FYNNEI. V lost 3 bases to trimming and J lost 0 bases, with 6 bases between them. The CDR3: CASSDFSSGNTIYF. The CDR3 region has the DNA TGTGCCAGCAGTGACTTTTCCTCTGGAAACACCATATATTTT.

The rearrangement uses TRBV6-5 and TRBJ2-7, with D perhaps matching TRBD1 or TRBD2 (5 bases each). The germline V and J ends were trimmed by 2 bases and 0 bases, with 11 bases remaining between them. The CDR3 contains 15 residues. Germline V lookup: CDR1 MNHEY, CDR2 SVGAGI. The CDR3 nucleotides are TGTGCCAGCAGTTACCCCTGGGGGAGCTCCTACGAGCAGTACTTC. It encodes CASSYPWGSSYEQYF.

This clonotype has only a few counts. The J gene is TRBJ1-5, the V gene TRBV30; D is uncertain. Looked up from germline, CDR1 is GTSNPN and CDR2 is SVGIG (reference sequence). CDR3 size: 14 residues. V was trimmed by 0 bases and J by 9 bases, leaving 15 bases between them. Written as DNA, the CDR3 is TGTGCCTGGAGTGTACAAGAGGGCCTCGGGCCCCAGCATTTT. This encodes CAWSVQEGLGPQHF. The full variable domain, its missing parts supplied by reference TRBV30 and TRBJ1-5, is SQTIHQWPATLVQPVGSPLSLECTVEGTSNPNLYWYRQAAGRGLQLLFYSVGIGQISSEVPQNLSASRPQDRQFILSSKKLLLSDSGFYLCAWSVQEGLGPQHFGDGTRLSIL.

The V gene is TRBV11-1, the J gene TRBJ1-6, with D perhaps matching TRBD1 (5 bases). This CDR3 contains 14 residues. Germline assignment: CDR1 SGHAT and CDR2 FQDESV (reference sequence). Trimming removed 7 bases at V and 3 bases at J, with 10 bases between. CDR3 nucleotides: TGTGCCAGCAAAGGGGCGGACTATAATTCACCCCTCCACTTT. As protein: CASKGADYNSPLHF.

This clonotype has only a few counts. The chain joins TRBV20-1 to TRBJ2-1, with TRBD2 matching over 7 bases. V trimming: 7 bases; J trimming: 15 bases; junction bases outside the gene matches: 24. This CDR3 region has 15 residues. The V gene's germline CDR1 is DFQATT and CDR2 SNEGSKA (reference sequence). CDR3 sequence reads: CSVRPGTTPNRFTFF. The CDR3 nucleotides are TGCAGTGTTCGTCCCGGGACTACTCCTAACAGGTTTACGTTCTTC.

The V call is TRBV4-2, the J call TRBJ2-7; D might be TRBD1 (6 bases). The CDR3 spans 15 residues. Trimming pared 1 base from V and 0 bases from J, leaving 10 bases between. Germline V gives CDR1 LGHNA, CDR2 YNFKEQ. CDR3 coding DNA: TGTGCCAGCAGCCAAGCGACAGGAAGCTCCTACGAGCAGTACTTC. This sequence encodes CASSQATGSSYEQYF.

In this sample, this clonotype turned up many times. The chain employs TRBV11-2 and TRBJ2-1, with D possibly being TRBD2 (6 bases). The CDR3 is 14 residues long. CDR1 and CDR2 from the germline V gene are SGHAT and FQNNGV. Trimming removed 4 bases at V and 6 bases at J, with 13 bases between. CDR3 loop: CASSSVGGVNEQFF. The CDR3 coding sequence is TGTGCCAGCAGCTCCGTGGGGGGTGTCAATGAGCAGTTCTTC. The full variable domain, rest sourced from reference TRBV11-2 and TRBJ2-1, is EAGVAQSPRYKIIEKRQSVAFWCNPISGHATLYWYQQILGQGPKLLIQFQNNGVVDDSQLPKDRFSAERLKGVDSTLKIQPAKLEDSAVYLCASSSVGGVNEQFFGPGTRLTVL.

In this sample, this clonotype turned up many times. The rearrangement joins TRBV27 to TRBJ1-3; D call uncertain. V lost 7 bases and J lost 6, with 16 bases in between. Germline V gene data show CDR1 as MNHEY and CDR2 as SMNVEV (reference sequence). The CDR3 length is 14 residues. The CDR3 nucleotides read TGTGCCAGCACCCAGCTGGGTAGTGCAAACACCATATATTTT. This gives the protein CASTQLGSANTIYF.

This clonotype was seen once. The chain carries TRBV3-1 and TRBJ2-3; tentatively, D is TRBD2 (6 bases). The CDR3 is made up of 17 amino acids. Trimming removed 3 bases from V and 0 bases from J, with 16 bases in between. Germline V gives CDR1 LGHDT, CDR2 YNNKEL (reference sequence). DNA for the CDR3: TGTGCCAGCAGCCAGATTAGCGGAAAGACTAGCACAGATACGCAGTATTTT. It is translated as CASSQISGKTSTDTQYF.

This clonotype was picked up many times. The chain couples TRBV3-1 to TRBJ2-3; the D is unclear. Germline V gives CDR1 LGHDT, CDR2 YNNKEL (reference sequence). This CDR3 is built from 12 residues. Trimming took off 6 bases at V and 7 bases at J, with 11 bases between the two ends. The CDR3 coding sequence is TGTGCCAGCAGGAGGAATGAGAATACGCAGTATTTT. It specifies CASRRNENTQYF.

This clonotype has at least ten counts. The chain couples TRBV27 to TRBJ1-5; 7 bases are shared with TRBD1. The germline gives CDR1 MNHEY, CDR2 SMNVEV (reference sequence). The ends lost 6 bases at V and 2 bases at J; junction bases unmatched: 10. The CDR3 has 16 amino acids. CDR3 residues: CASSLTGGQRNQPQHF. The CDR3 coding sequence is TGTGCCAGCAGCCTAACGGGGGGACAGCGCAATCAGCCCCAGCATTTT.

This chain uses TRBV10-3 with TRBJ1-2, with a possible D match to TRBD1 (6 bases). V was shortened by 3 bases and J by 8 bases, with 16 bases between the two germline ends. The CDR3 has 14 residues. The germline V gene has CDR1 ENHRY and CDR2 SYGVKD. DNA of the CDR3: TGTGCCATCAGTGAAGAGACCCCTACAGGGGGCTACACCTTC. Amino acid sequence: CAISEETPTGGYTF.

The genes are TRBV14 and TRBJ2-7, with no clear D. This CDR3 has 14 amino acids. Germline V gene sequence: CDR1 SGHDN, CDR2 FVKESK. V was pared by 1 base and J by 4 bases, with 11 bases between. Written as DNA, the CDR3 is TGTGCCAGCAGCCAAGGGGTTCTAGGTTACGAGCAGTACTTC. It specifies CASSQGVLGYEQYF.

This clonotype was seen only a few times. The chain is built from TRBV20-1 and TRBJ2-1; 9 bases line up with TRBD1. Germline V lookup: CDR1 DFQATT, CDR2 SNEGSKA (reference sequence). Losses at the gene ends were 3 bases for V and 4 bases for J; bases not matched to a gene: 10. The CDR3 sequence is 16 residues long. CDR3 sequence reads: CSASQMGTGSYNEQFF. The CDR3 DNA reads TGCAGTGCTAGCCAAATGGGGACAGGGTCTTACAATGAGCAGTTCTTC.

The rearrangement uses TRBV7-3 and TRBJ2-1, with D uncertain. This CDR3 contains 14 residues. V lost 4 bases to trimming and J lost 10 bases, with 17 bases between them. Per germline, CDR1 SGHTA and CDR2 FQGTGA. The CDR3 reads CASSWIGGEGEQFF. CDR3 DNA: TGTGCCAGCAGCTGGATTGGCGGAGAAGGGGAGCAGTTCTTC.

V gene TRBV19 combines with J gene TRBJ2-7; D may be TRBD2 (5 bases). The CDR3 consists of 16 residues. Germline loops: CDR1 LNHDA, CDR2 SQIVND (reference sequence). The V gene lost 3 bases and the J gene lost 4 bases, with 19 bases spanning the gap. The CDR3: CASSIRTASLGYEQYF. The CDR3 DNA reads TGTGCCAGTAGTATTCGGACTGCTTCTCTAGGATACGAGCAGTACTTC.